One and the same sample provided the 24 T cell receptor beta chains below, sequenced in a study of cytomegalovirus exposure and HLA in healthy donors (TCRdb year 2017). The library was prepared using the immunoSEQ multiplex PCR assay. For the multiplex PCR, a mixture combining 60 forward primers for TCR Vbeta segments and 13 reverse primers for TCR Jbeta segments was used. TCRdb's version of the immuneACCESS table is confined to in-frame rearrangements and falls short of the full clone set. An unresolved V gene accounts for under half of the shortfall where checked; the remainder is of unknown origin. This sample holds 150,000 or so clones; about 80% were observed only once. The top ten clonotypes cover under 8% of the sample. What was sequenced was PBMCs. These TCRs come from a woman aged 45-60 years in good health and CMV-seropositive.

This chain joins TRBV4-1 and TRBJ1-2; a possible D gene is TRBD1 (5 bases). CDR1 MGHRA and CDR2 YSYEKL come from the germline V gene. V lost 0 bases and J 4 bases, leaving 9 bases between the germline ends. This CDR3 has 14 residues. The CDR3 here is CASSQDMGGYGYTF. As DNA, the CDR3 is TGCGCCAGCAGCCAAGATATGGGGGGCTATGGCTACACCTTC.

The CDR3 DNA sequence: TGTGCCAGCAGCTTCTCGGGACTAGCGGGGGGGCCGTTTTACAATGAGCAGTTCTTC. Protein sequence: CASSFSGLAGGPFYNEQFF. The chain has TRBV5-6 and TRBJ2-1; 16 positions agree with TRBD2. This CDR3 is built from 19 residues. Germline V CDR1 and CDR2: SGHDT, YYEEEE. The V gene end was trimmed by 2 bases and the J gene end by 4 bases; junction bases not matched to a gene: 9.

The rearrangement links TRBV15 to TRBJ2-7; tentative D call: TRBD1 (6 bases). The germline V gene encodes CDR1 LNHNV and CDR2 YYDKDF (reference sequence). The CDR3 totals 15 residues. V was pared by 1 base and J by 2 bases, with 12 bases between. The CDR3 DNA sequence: TGTGCCACCAGCAGAGCCACAGGGTCGGCCTACGAGCAGTACTTC. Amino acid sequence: CATSRATGSAYEQYF.

The CDR3 here is CASRGTGDNSPLHF. The CDR3 region has the DNA TGTGCCAGCCGGGGGACAGGAGATAATTCACCCCTCCACTTT. This rearrangement joins TRBV2 to TRBJ1-6; 8 nucleotides align to TRBD1. Unmatched junction bases numbered 5, after V lost 8 bases and J lost 5 bases. This CDR3 spans 14 amino acids. Looked up from germline, CDR1 is SNHLY and CDR2 is FYNNEI.

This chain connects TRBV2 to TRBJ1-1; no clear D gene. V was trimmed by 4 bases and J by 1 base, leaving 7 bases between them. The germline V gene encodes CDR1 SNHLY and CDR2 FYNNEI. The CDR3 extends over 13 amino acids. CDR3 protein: CASSANWNTEAFF. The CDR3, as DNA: TGTGCCAGCAGTGCAAATTGGAACACTGAAGCTTTCTTT.

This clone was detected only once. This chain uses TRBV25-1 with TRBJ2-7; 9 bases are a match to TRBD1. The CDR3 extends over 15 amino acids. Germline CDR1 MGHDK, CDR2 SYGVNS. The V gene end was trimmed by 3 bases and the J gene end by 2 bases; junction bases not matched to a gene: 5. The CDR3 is CASSEPGQGTYEQYF. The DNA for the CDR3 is TGTGCCAGCAGTGAGCCGGGACAGGGTACCTACGAGCAGTACTTC.

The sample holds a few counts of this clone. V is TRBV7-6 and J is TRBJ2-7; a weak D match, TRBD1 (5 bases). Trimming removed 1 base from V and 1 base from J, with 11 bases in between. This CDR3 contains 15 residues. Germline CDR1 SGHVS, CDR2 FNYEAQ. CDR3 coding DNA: TGTGCCAGCAGCTTAGATGCAGGGAAGTCCTACGAGCAGTACTTC. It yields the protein CASSLDAGKSYEQYF.

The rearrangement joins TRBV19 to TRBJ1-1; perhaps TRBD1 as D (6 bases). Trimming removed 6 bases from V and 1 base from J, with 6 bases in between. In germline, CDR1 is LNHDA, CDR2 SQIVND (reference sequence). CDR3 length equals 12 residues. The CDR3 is CASRGGNTEAFF. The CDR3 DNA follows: TGTGCCAGTAGAGGGGGGAACACTGAAGCTTTCTTT.

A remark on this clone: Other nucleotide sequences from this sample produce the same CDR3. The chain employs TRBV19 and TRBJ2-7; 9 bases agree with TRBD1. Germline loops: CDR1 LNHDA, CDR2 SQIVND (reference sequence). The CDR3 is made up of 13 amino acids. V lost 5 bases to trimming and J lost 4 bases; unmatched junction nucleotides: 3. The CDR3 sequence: CASSPGTGYEQYF. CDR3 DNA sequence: TGTGCCAGTAGTCCAGGGACAGGGTACGAGCAGTACTTC.

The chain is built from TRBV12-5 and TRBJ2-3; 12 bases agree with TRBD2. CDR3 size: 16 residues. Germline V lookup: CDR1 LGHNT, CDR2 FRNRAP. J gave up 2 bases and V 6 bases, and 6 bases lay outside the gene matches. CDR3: CASGPGLAGPTDTQYF. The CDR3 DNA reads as TGTGCTAGTGGCCCCGGACTAGCGGGGCCCACAGATACGCAGTATTTT.

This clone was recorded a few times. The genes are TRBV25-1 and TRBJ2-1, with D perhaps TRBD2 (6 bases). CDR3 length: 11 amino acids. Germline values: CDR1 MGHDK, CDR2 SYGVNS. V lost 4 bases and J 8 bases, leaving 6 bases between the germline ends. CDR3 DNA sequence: TGTGCCAGCAGTGCGGGAGATGAGCAGTTCTTC. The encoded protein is CASSAGDEQFF.

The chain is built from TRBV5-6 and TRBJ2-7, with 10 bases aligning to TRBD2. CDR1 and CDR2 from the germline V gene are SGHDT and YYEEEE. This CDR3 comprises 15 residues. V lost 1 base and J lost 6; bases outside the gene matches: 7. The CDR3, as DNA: TGTGCCAGCAGCTTGCCCCTAGCGGGGGCCTTCGAGCAGTACTTC. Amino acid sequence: CASSLPLAGAFEQYF.

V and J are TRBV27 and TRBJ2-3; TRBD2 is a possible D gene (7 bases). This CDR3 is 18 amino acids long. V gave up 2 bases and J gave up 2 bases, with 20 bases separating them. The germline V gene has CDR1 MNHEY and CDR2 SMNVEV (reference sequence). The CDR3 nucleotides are TGTGCCAGCAGTTTAGGGGTTTCTAGGGGGGGGAACACAGATACGCAGTATTTT. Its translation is CASSLGVSRGGNTDTQYF.

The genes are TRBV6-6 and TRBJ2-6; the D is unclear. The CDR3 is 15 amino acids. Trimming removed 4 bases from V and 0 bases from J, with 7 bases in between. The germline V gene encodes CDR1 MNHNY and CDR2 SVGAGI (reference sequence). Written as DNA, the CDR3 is TGTGCCAGCAGTTCAGACAACTCTGGGGCCAACGTCCTGACTTTC. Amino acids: CASSSDNSGANVLTF.

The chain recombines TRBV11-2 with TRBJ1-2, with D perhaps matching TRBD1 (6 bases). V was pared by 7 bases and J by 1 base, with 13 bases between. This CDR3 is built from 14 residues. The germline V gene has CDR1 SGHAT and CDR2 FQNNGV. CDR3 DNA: TGTGCCAGCACCAACGTAGGGGGTAACTATGGCTACACCTTC. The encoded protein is CASTNVGGNYGYTF.

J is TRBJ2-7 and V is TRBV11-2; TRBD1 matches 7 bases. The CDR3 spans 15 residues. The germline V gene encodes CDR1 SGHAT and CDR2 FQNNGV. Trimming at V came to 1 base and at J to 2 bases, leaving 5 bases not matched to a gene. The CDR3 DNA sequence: TGTGCCAGCAGCTTAGGTTCCGGACAGGCCTACGAGCAGTACTTC. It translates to CASSLGSGQAYEQYF.

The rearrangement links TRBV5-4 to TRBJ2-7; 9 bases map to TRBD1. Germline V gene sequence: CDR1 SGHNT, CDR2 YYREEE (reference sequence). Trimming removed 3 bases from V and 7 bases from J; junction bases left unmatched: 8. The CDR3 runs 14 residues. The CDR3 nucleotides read TGTGCCAGCAGCTCGGGACAGGGATGGGGGGAGCAGTACTTC. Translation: CASSSGQGWGEQYF.

Here the CDR3 DNA reads TGTGCCACGAGACAGAACACCGGGGAGCTGTTTTTT. Its protein product is CATRQNTGELFF. The genes are TRBV6-5 and TRBJ2-2; D remains unclear. Trimming removed 10 bases at V and 1 base at J, with 7 bases between. Germline-derived CDR1 and CDR2 are MNHEY and SVGAGI. CDR3 length: 12 residues.

The CDR3, as DNA: TGCGCCAGCTCCCAGGCAGGGGGTGCCTACGAGCAGTACTTC. It yields the protein CASSQAGGAYEQYF. The rearrangement uses TRBV5-1 and TRBJ2-7, with TRBD1 identical over 7 bases. CDR1 is SGHRS, CDR2 YFSETQ, per germline. CDR3 size: 14 residues. The V and J ends lost 7 bases and 2 bases, in that order; junction bases with no gene match: 9.

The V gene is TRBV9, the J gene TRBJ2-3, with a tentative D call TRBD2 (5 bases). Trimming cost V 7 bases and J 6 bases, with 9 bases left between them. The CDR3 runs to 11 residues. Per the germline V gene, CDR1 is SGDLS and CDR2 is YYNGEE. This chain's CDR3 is CASPGTDTQYF. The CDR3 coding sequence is TGTGCCAGCCCGGGAACCGATACGCAGTATTTT.

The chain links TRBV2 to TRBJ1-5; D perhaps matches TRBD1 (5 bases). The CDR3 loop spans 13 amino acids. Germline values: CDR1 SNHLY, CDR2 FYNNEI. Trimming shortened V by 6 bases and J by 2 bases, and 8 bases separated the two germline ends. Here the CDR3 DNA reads TGTGCCAGCAGGGGGGAGGGCAATCAGCCCCAGCATTTT. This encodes CASRGEGNQPQHF.

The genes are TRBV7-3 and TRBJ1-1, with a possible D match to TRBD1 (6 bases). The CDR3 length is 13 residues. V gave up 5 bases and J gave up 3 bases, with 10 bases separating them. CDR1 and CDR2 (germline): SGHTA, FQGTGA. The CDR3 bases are TGTGCCAGCAGCACAGGGATGGACACTGAAGCTTTCTTT. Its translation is CASSTGMDTEAFF.

CDR3 DNA sequence: TGTGCCAGTTACCAATCGGGGAGGGACACCATATATTTT. This codes for CASYQSGRDTIYF. The chain has TRBV6-6 and TRBJ1-3; the D is unclear. The germline gives CDR1 MNHNY, CDR2 SVGAGI (reference sequence). The length of the CDR3 is 13 residues. V was clipped by 9 bases and J by 8 bases, with 17 bases between them.

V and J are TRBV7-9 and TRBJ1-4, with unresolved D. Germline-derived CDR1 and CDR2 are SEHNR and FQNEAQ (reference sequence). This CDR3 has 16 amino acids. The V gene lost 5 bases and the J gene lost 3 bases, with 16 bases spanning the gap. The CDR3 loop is CASSLEVGAANEKLFF. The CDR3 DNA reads TGTGCCAGCAGCCTAGAGGTGGGAGCAGCTAATGAAAAACTGTTTTTT.